This is a list of T cell receptor beta chains from one sample in a study of memory CD4+ T cells and cytomegalovirus serostatus. Sequenced by immunoSEQ multiplex PCR; TCRdb stores in-frame clones only, minus some. The table includes 45,000 to 60,000 clones, more than 70% detected once. The specimen was memory CD4+ T cells from blood. These receptors were collected from an adult in good health and CMV-seropositive. The CDR3 runs from the conserved cysteine through the conserved F or W. The D gene is left open where the match is weak.

CDR3: CASSPRDRGLQEQYF; DNA: TGCGCCAGCAGCCCCCGGGACAGGGGACTTCAAGAGCAGTACTTC; D: TRBD1; V: TRBV5-1; J: TRBJ2-7
CDR3: CASSTPPVDEQYF; DNA: TGTGCCAGCAGCACTCCCCCCGTCGACGAGCAGTACTTC; D: -; V: TRBV7-2; J: TRBJ2-7
CDR3: CASSEQDLDTQYF; DNA: TGTGCCAGCAGTGAACAAGACTTAGATACGCAGTATTTT; D: -; V: TRBV2; J: TRBJ2-3
CDR3: CASSLEPGHAYEQYF; DNA: TGCGCCAGCAGCTTGGAGCCAGGGCATGCCTACGAGCAGTACTTC; D: -; V: TRBV5-1; J: TRBJ2-7
CDR3: CASSLAPSSGGPLLQETQYF; DNA: TGTGCCAGCAGCCTAGCCCCCTCCAGCGGGGGGCCCCTTCTCCAAGAGACCCAGTACTTC; D: TRBD2; V: TRBV7-8; J: TRBJ2-5
CDR3: CASSPSGRRNEQYF; DNA: TGTGCCAGCAGCCCTAGCGGGAGAAGGAACGAGCAGTACTTC; D: TRBD2; V: TRBV6-5; J: TRBJ2-7
CDR3: CSVARTGQGNTIYF; DNA: TGCAGCGTTGCCCGGACAGGTCAGGGAAACACCATATATTTT; D: TRBD1; V: TRBV29-1; J: TRBJ1-3
CDR3: CASSRGQTNTEAFF; DNA: TGTGCCAGCAGTCGGGGCCAGACGAACACTGAAGCTTTCTTT; D: -; V: TRBV9; J: TRBJ1-1
CDR3: CASTGRGGLAGGAEQFF; DNA: TGTGCCAGTACGGGCAGGGGCGGTCTAGCGGGAGGCGCTGAGCAGTTCTTC; D: TRBD2; V: TRBV19; J: TRBJ2-1
CDR3: CASTGTGGGVVTEAFF; DNA: TGCGCCAGCACCGGGACAGGGGGCGGAGTTGTCACTGAAGCTTTCTTT; D: TRBD1; V: TRBV4-3; J: TRBJ1-1
CDR3: CASSFFRETQYF; DNA: TGTGCCAGCAGCTTCTTCAGGGAGACCCAGTACTTC; D: -; V: TRBV5-4; J: TRBJ2-5
CDR3: CASSPGQRNYNEQFF; DNA: TGTGCCAGCAGCCCCGGACAGAGAAACTACAATGAGCAGTTCTTC; D: -; V: TRBV5-5; J: TRBJ2-1
CDR3: CASSPSRGTIYEQYF; DNA: TGTGCCAGCAGCCCTAGCCGGGGTACAATCTACGAGCAGTACTTC; D: -; V: TRBV7-3; J: TRBJ2-7
CDR3: CASSSQAGSRGEQYF; DNA: TGTGCCAGCAGTTCTCAAGCGGGGTCCCGGGGGGAGCAGTACTTC; D: TRBD2; V: TRBV6-5; J: TRBJ2-7
CDR3: CASSRRQGKETQYF; DNA: TGTGCCAGCAGCCGTCGACAGGGTAAAGAGACCCAGTACTTC; D: TRBD1; V: TRBV7-2; J: TRBJ2-5